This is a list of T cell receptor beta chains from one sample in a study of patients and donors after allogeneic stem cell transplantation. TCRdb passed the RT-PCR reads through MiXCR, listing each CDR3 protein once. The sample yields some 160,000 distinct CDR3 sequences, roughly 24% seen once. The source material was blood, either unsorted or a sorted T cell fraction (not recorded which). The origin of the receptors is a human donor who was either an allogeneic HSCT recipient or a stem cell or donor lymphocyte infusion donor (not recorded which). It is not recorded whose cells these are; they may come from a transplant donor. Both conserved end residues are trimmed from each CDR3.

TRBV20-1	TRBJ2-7	SARDPRVLGTRQY
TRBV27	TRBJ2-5	ASSLRENQETQY
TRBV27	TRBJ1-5	ASSLGPYSNQPQH
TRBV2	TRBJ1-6	ASSPQGPYNSPLH
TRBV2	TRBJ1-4	ASSVVGYEKLF
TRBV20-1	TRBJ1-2	SAFQGQQSYGYT
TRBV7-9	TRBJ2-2	ASSHLSVPNTGELF
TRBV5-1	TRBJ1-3	ASSLEFGAGNTIY
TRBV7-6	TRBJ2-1	ASSLAPGGVYNEQF
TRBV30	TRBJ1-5	AWSVQGHQPQH
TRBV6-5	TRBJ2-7	ASSRTGSRREQY
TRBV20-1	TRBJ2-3	SANSGGAGTDTQY
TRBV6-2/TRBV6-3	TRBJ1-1	ASSYGGKTRQAPTEAF
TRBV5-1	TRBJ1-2	ASGLGYGYT
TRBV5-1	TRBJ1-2	ASSPGQGLVGYT
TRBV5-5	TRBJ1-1	ASSLGRTTEAF
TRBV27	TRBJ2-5	ASSFRDREETQY
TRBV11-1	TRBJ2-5	ASSLADRGWETQY
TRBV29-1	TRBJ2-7	SATIEQGAIYEQY
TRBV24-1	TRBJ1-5	ATSVGVQPQH
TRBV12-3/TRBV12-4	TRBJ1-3	ASRRLWGGGNTIY
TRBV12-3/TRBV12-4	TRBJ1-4	ASSRSGGGYEKLF